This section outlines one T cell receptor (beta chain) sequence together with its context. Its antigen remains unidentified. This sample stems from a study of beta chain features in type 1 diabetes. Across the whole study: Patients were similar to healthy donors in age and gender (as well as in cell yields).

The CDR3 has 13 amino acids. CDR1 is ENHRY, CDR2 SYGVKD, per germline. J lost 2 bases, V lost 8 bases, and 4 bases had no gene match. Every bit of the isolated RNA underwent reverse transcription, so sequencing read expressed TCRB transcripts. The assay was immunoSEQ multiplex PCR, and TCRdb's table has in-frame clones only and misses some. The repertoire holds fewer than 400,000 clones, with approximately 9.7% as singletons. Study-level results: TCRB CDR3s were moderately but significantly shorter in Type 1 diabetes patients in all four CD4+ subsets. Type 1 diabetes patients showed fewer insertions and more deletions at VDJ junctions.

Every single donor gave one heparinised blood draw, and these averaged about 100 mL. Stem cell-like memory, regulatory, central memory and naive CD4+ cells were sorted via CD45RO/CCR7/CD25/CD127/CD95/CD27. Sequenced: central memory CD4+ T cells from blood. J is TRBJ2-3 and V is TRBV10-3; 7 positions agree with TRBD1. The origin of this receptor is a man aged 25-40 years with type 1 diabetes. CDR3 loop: CAIGGQPTDTQYF. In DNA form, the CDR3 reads TGTGCCATCGGGGGACAGCCCACAGATACGCAGTATTTT.